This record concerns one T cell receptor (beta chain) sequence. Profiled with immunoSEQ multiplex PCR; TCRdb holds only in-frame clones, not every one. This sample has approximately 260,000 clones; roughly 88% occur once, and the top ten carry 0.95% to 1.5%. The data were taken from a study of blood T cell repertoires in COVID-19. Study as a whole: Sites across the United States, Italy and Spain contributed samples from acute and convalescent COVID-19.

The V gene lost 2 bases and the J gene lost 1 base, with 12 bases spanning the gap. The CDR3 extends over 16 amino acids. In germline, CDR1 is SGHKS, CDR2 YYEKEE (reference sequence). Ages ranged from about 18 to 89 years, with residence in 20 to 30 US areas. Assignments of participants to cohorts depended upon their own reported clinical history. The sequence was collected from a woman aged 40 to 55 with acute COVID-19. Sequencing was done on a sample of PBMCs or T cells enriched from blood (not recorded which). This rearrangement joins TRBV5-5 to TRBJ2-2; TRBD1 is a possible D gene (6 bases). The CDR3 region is CASSFAPTGNTGELFF. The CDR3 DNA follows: TGTGCCAGCAGCTTTGCCCCGACAGGGAACACCGGGGAGCTGTTTTTT.